This TCR beta chain was profiled in a study of cytomegalovirus exposure and HLA in healthy donors. Turning to the study itself: The 120 or so validation repertoires used a platform that matched the one used for the roughly 650 first-cohort repertoires, as a later analysis reported. Findings of the study overall: Rarity held for most TCR sequences, but there were some public TCRs that occurred in many donors. Researchers catalogued 164 TCR beta chains as cytomegalovirus-associated.

Produced via immunoSEQ multiplex PCR; TCRdb's table is partial and in-frame only. The sample includes more than 110,000 clones, 88% seen only once; the top ten take around 8%. The germline V gene encodes CDR1 LNHDA and CDR2 SQIVND (reference sequence). The CDR3 has 16 amino acids. The V end was cut by 4 bases, the J end by 2 bases, with 18 bases between. Turning to this clone: What it binds is not known.

The donors were members of the validation cohort comprising approximately 120 subjects, separate from the roughly 700-subject first cohort. Sample: PBMCs. The chain is built from TRBV19 and TRBJ2-7, with D tentatively TRBD1 (6 bases). The clonotype was recovered from a young woman in good health and CMV-seropositive. The CDR3 nucleotides are TGTGCCAGTAGTACACCAAAAGACAGGAATACCTACGAGCAGTACTTC. This codes for CASSTPKDRNTYEQYF.